Listed here are 23 T cell receptor beta chains from one sample, sequenced in a study of blood T cells in healthy people across ages. Next came a second PCR, run for about 7 to 12 cycles, which used a sample-barcoded 5' primer along with a J-beta primer mix. Each CDR3 protein is one row after TCRdb ran MiXCR on the 5' RACE reads. Seen here are around 1,600,000 distinct CDR3 sequences, approximately 43% observed once, and the top ten hold approximately 4%. The sequenced sample consisted of blood. The receptors here all came from a woman under 30 in good health.

The chain recombines TRBV20-1 with TRBJ2-7; TRBD2 is a possible D gene (6 bases). Germline V gene sequence: CDR1 DFQATT, CDR2 SNEGSKA (reference sequence). CDR3 size: 14 residues. V dropped 2 bases and J dropped 0 bases, with 11 bases sitting between them. The CDR3 DNA reads TGCAGTGCTAGATTTGCGGGAAGCTCCTACGAGCAGTACTTC. Translated: CSARFAGSSYEQYF.

This clonotype was detected only a few times. The chain carries TRBV6-5 and TRBJ2-6; possible D gene TRBD2, 5 bases. The germline CDR1 and CDR2 sequences are MNHEY and SVGAGI. There are 15 residues in the CDR3. Trimming left V 2 bases short and J 4 bases short, with 9 bases between. Here the CDR3 DNA reads TGTGCCAGCAGTTACGCGGGTTCCGGGGCCAACGTCCTGACTTTC. It is translated as CASSYAGSGANVLTF.

V and J are TRBV19 and TRBJ1-2; D ambiguous. Trimming stripped 5 bases from V and 2 bases from J, with 12 bases between. This CDR3 is 14 amino acids long. Germline V gene data show CDR1 as LNHDA and CDR2 as SQIVND (reference sequence). The CDR3 spells CASSPQTLNYGYTF. CDR3 nucleotide sequence: TGTGCCAGTAGTCCACAGACATTGAACTATGGCTACACCTTC.

As to this clonotype: One junction end does not reproduce the germline sequence, and a read error may be involved. This sequence joins TRBV4-3 and TRBJ2-7; D ambiguous. Germline V gives CDR1 LGHNA, CDR2 YSLEER. The CDR3 runs to 14 residues. This CDR3 reads CANSQDAPSYEQYF. The CDR3 DNA follows: TGCGCCAACAGCCAAGATGCCCCCTCCTACGAGCAGTACTTC.

This clonotype showed up just a few times. The gene calls are TRBV6-5 and TRBJ2-7; unclear D gene. Judging by the DNA end, TRBJ2-5 fits better; the J call may be wrong. Germline-derived CDR1 and CDR2 are MNHEY and SVGAGI. The CDR3 length is 14 residues. CDR3 coding DNA: TGTGCCAGCAGTTACTCGGGCCGAAAAGAGACCCAGTACTTC. The encoded protein is CASSYSGRKETQYF.

V and J are TRBV6-6 and TRBJ2-7; possible D gene TRBD2, 5 bases. The germline V gene encodes CDR1 MNHNY and CDR2 SVGAGI (reference sequence). The CDR3 runs to 12 residues. Trimming shortened V by 7 bases and J by 3 bases, and 10 bases separated the two germline ends. The CDR3, as DNA: TGTGCCAGCAAACCGGGGAACTACGAGCAGTACTTC. Amino acid sequence: CASKPGNYEQYF.

V and J are TRBV30 and TRBJ1-1, with 11 positions matching TRBD1. The CDR3 has 13 amino acids. Germline CDR1 is GTSNPN and CDR2 is SVGIG (reference sequence). Trimming removed 5 bases from V and 6 bases from J; junction bases left unmatched: 5. The CDR3 here is CAWGDRGVAEAFF. For the CDR3, the DNA is TGTGCCTGGGGGGACAGGGGGGTGGCTGAAGCTTTCTTT.

Of note for this clonotype: One end of the junction does not line up with germline, which may come from a read error. The chain carries TRBV27 and TRBJ1-1, with a tentative D call TRBD1 (6 bases). Germline CDR1 MNHEY, CDR2 SMNVEV (reference sequence). This CDR3 contains 14 residues. Written as DNA, the CDR3 is TGTGCCAGCAGAGTCCAGGGGCTGAAAACTGAAGCTTTCTTT. Its protein product is CASRVQGLKTEAFF.

The rearrangement uses TRBV20-1 and TRBJ2-1, with 14 bases that match TRBD2. V shed 6 bases and J 1 base; nucleotides not matched to a gene: 8. CDR1 and CDR2 (germline): DFQATT, SNEGSKA (reference sequence). There are 17 residues in the CDR3. The CDR3 DNA follows: TGCAGTGCCACCACCGGACTAGCGGGAGGTTCCTACAATGAGCAGTTCTTC. As protein: CSATTGLAGGSYNEQFF.

This clonotype has more than one count but fewer than ten. The CDR3 DNA reads TGTGCCAGCAGTTGCGAAGCAGGGGGCGAAAACGAGCAGTACTTC. It translates to CASSCEAGGENEQYF. This chain uses TRBV21-1 with TRBJ2-7; the table's D call, TRBD1, has no DNA check behind it. TRBV21-1 is classified as a pseudogene. This CDR3 has 15 amino acids.

The chain has TRBV6-5 and TRBJ1-2; no clear D. V was clipped by 2 bases and J by 6 bases, with 13 bases between them. Germline-derived CDR1 and CDR2 are MNHEY and SVGAGI. This CDR3 contains 14 residues. CDR3 in DNA: TGTGCCAGCAGTTACAGCTCAGCAATCCATGGCTACACCTTC. Its translation: CASSYSSAIHGYTF.

This clonotype has only a few counts. The rearrangement uses TRBV12-3 or TRBV12-4 and TRBJ2-5, with D unresolved. TRBJ2-7 explains the end of the DNA better; the J call may be wrong. This CDR3 spans 13 amino acids. The CDR3 nucleotides are TGTGCCAGCAGGGCGGCTGGAGTCTACGAGCAGTACTTC. Translated, it gives CASRAAGVYEQYF.

V and J are TRBV7-9 and TRBJ2-3, with D perhaps given as TRBD1 or TRBD2 (5 bases each). Trimming cost V 2 bases and J 4 bases, with 13 bases left between them. Germline V CDR1 and CDR2: SEHNR, FQNEAQ (reference sequence). This CDR3 is built from 15 residues. In DNA form, the CDR3 reads TGTGCCAGCAGCTTAACGGGACCTCCCCCAGATACGCAGTATTTT. This translates into CASSLTGPPPDTQYF.

The chain employs TRBV9 and TRBJ1-2; the D gene is possibly TRBD1 (5 bases). The CDR3 spans 14 residues. Germline assignment: CDR1 SGDLS and CDR2 YYNGEE. Trimming removed 0 bases from V and 7 bases from J, with 13 bases in between. CDR3 coding DNA: TGTGCCAGCAGCGTAGCGTCAGGGCTCGCTGGCTACACCTTC. It yields the protein CASSVASGLAGYTF.

CDR3 residues: CASSPQTGELFF. In DNA, the CDR3 is TGTGCCAGCAGTCCTCAGACCGGGGAGCTGTTTTTT. The rearrangement links TRBV7-9 to TRBJ2-2; no reliable D call. The CDR3 consists of 12 residues. Trimming shortened V by 6 bases and J by 5 bases, and 7 bases separated the two germline ends. Germline V gives CDR1 SEHNR, CDR2 FQNEAQ (reference sequence).

This clonotype has a count of ten or more. This chain uses TRBV24-1 with TRBJ2-3; D remains ambiguous. Germline V gene sequence: CDR1 KGHDR, CDR2 SFDVKD. The V and J ends lost 5 bases and 0 bases respectively, with 5 bases between them. This CDR3 region has 13 residues. Here the CDR3 reads CATSGGSTDTQYF. CDR3 nucleotide sequence: TGTGCCACCAGTGGGGGTAGCACAGATACGCAGTATTTT.

This chain connects TRBV7-9 to TRBJ2-3, with 13 positions matching TRBD2. This CDR3 spans 19 amino acids. V was clipped by 5 bases and J by 5 bases; unmatched bases: 16. Germline V lookup: CDR1 SEHNR, CDR2 FQNEAQ (reference sequence). This CDR3 is CASSTSTSGRRKAEDTQYF. CDR3 sequence (DNA): TGTGCCAGCAGCACGTCGACTAGCGGGAGGCGAAAGGCTGAAGATACGCAGTATTTT.

The chain links TRBV4-3 to TRBJ1-1; D is ambiguous. CDR1 is LGHNA, CDR2 YSLEER, per germline. V was pared by 5 bases and J by 5 bases, with 12 bases between. CDR3 size: 13 residues. Here the CDR3 DNA reads TGCGCCAGCAGCACTAGGAGGATAACTGAAGCTTTCTTT. Its protein product is CASSTRRITEAFF.

The rearrangement uses TRBV12-3 or TRBV12-4 and TRBJ1-2, with D unresolved. Trimming cost V 5 bases and J 2 bases, with 9 bases left between them. This CDR3 contains 13 residues. The CDR3 sequence: CASSRTINYGYTF. The CDR3 DNA is TGTGCCAGCAGTCGGACGATAAACTATGGCTACACCTTC.

There are many counts of this clonotype. The J gene is TRBJ2-7, the V gene TRBV6-1; 10 bases align to TRBD1. V dropped 1 base and J dropped 6; count of bases not matched to a gene: 0. CDR3 length: 13 amino acids. Per the germline V gene, CDR1 is MNHNS and CDR2 is SASEGT. CDR3 DNA sequence: TGTGCCAGCAGTGAAGGGGACAGGGGCGAGCAGTACTTC. This gives the protein CASSEGDRGEQYF.

This clonotype has only a few counts. The chain recombines TRBV27 with TRBJ2-7; D call uncertain. Between the trimmed V and J ends, which lost 3 bases and 6 bases, there was a span of 15 bases. There are 14 residues in the CDR3. Germline CDR1 is MNHEY and CDR2 is SMNVEV (reference sequence). The CDR3 DNA is TGTGCCAGCAGTTTCGGCTTTTCCTGGTCCGAGCAGTACTTC. Residues: CASSFGFSWSEQYF.

Note on this clonotype: An end of the junction differs from the germline gene, which may be a read error. V gene TRBV6-1 combines with J gene TRBJ2-4; D not resolved. Per germline, CDR1 MNHNS and CDR2 SASEGT. This CDR3 comprises 17 residues. Here the CDR3 reads CASSPRVGRMAKNTQYF. CDR3 nucleotides: TGTGCCAGCAGCCCTCGTGTGGGCCGGATGGCCAAAAACACTCAGTACTTC.

The table lists this clonotype with a few counts. The CDR3 bases are TGTGCCAGCAGCCCCGACAGGGGGGGAATCTATGGCTACACCTTC. It translates to CASSPDRGGIYGYTF. J is TRBJ1-2 and V is TRBV7-9, with 9 bases fitting TRBD1. The junction had 8 bases not matched to a gene; V was cut back by 5 bases and J by 4 bases. CDR3 size: 15 residues. Germline CDR1 and CDR2: SEHNR and FQNEAQ (reference sequence).